The 29 T cell receptor beta chains in this list originate from one sample, sequenced in a study of blood T cells in healthy people across ages. A second PCR of roughly 7 to 11 cycles used a sample-barcoded 5' primer and a J-beta primer mix. One entry per CDR3 protein results from TCRdb running MiXCR on the 5' RACE reads. The sample lists approximately 800,000 distinct CDR3 sequences, about 53% occurring once. The sequenced material came from blood. The source of these receptors is a man at least 80 years old in good health.

This clonotype was seen more than once but under ten times. The chain combines TRBV4-2 with TRBJ1-4; 9 positions agree with TRBD1. CDR1 and CDR2 from the germline V gene are LGHNA and YNFKEQ. The CDR3 runs to 15 residues. Trimming at V came to 0 bases and at J to 8 bases, leaving 4 bases not matched to a gene. The DNA for the CDR3 is TGTGCCAGCAGCCAAGATTGGACAGGGGAAGAAAAACTGTTTTTT. It translates to CASSQDWTGEEKLFF.

This rearrangement joins TRBV5-4 to TRBJ2-7; no clear D gene. This CDR3 region has 14 residues. Per germline, CDR1 SGHNT and CDR2 YYREEE (reference sequence). With 0 bases removed from V and 2 bases from J, the gap between germline ends came to 9 bases. CDR3 region: CASSLERSPYEQYF. DNA for the CDR3: TGTGCCAGCAGCTTGGAAAGGAGCCCCTACGAGCAGTACTTC.

The chain employs TRBV5-6 and TRBJ2-1, with 10 positions matching TRBD2. The V segment lost 5 bases and the J segment 6 bases; nucleotides outside the gene matches: 14. CDR1 SGHDT and CDR2 YYEEEE come from the germline V gene. This CDR3 has 17 residues. The DNA for the CDR3 is TGTGCCAGCAGTCGCCGGAAAACTAGCGGGGACGTCAATGAGCAGTTCTTC. It codes for CASSRRKTSGDVNEQFF.

This clonotype has ten or more counts. The CDR3 DNA sequence: TGCGCCAGCAGCCAACTAGACAGGGACGGCTACACCTTC. Protein product: CASSQLDRDGYTF. V is TRBV4-1 and J is TRBJ1-2, with 7 bases identical to TRBD1. V trimming: 2 bases; J trimming: 8 bases; junction bases outside the gene matches: 5. CDR3 size: 13 residues. The germline CDR1 and CDR2 sequences are MGHRA and YSYEKL.

The table lists this clonotype with a count of one. The chain employs TRBV5-1 and TRBJ2-5; TRBD2 agrees at 8 bases. Trimming at V came to 3 bases and at J to 5 bases, leaving 15 bases not matched to a gene. This CDR3 comprises 17 residues. Germline V gene data show CDR1 as SGHRS and CDR2 as YFSETQ. The CDR3 DNA follows: TGCGCCAGCAGCTCGAACGGACCAGCGGGAGCAGGGGAGACCCAGTACTTC. This codes for CASSSNGPAGAGETQYF.

This clonotype has more than one count but fewer than ten. The chain recombines TRBV5-1 with TRBJ2-1, with 14 bases aligning to TRBD2. Germline V gene data show CDR1 as SGHRS and CDR2 as YFSETQ. CDR3 length equals 16 residues. V was clipped by 3 bases and J by 5 bases; unmatched bases: 4. In DNA form, the CDR3 reads TGCGCCAGCAGCTCGGGACTAGCGGGAGCCAACAATGAGCAGTTCTTC. Protein: CASSSGLAGANNEQFF. The full variable domain, with the rest looked up from reference TRBV5-1 and TRBJ2-1, is KAGVTQTPRYLIKTRGQQVTLSCSPISGHRSVSWYQQTPGQGLQFLFEYFSETQRNKGNFPGRFSGRQFSNSRSEMNVSTLELGDSALYLCASSSGLAGANNEQFFGPGTRLTVL.

This clonotype has a single count. The V gene is TRBV6-1, the J gene TRBJ1-3, with 7 bases lining up with TRBD1. After removal of 5 bases from V and 0 bases from J, the junction contained 7 bases not matched to a gene. Germline assignment: CDR1 MNHNS and CDR2 SASEGT. The CDR3 runs to 16 residues. CDR3 sequence reads: CASSSRTGGSGNTIYF. Written as DNA, the CDR3 is TGTGCCAGCAGTTCCCGGACAGGCGGCTCTGGAAACACCATATATTTT.

The rearrangement uses TRBV7-9 and TRBJ1-4, with unresolved D. CDR1 SEHNR and CDR2 FQNEAQ come from the germline V gene (reference sequence). This CDR3 is built from 16 residues. Trimming removed 5 bases from V and 4 bases from J, with 17 bases in between. The CDR3 nucleotides read TGTGCCAGCAGCGACTACTCGGCGGGGTATAATGAAAAACTGTTTTTT. This encodes CASSDYSAGYNEKLFF.

In its sample, this clonotype was seen a few times. This chain joins TRBV7-9 and TRBJ1-1; D not certain. V was trimmed by 5 bases and J by 0 bases, leaving 7 bases between them. Germline-derived CDR1 and CDR2 are SEHNR and FQNEAQ (reference sequence). The CDR3 totals 13 residues. CDR3 in DNA: TGTGCCAGCAGCATAACGGTGAACACTGAAGCTTTCTTT. It encodes CASSITVNTEAFF.

The gene calls are TRBV29-1 and TRBJ2-3, with D possibly TRBD1 on 6 matching bases. CDR3 size: 12 residues. CDR1 and CDR2 from the germline V gene are SQVTM and ANQGSEA. With 6 bases removed from V and 5 bases from J, the gap between germline ends came to 12 bases. CDR3 in amino acids: CSVGDIGDTQYF. CDR3 DNA sequence: TGCAGCGTGGGGGACATAGGAGATACGCAGTATTTT.

The rearrangement links TRBV29-1 to TRBJ2-3, with TRBD2 matching 7 bases. Germline lookup yields CDR1 SQVTM and CDR2 ANQGSEA. V lost 5 bases to trimming and J lost 4 bases; unmatched junction nucleotides: 9. The length of the CDR3 is 14 residues. DNA for the CDR3: TGCAGCGTTATGGGACTACCTAACCCAGATACGCAGTATTTT. Amino acid sequence: CSVMGLPNPDTQYF.

The gene calls are TRBV20-1 and TRBJ2-1; 8 nucleotides match TRBD2. Germline V CDR1 and CDR2: DFQATT, SNEGSKA (reference sequence). V lost 3 bases and J lost 5; bases outside the gene matches: 15. The CDR3 is 17 residues long. The CDR3 spells CSASSPSGTRVDNEQFF. DNA for the CDR3: TGCAGTGCTAGTTCCCCAAGCGGGACTAGGGTGGACAATGAGCAGTTCTTC.

Concerning this clonotype: Mismatch with germline at one junction end may stem from a read error. The chain combines TRBV11-2 with TRBJ2-1; 7 nucleotides align to TRBD2. CDR1 is SGHAT, CDR2 FQNNGV, per germline. This CDR3 is 14 amino acids long. CDR3: CASSGLGSYNGQFF. CDR3 bases: TGTGCCAGCAGCGGACTAGGCTCCTACAATGGGCAGTTCTTC.

This sequence joins TRBV2 and TRBJ1-2, with D maybe TRBD1 (6 bases). V lost 1 base and J 9 bases, leaving 15 bases between the germline ends. Looked up from germline, CDR1 is SNHLY and CDR2 is FYNNEI. The CDR3 has 14 residues. CDR3 coding DNA: TGTGCCAGCAGTGAAGGAGAAAGGGGGGCGAGCTACACCTTC. It is translated as CASSEGERGASYTF.

V usage is TRBV10-3 and J usage is TRBJ2-1, with unresolved D. Germline CDR1 is ENHRY and CDR2 is SYGVKD. The CDR3 is 13 amino acids. Trimming pared 10 bases from V and 0 bases from J, leaving 10 bases between. The CDR3 sequence is CATASGSYNEQFF. In DNA form, the CDR3 reads TGTGCCACCGCCTCCGGCTCCTACAATGAGCAGTTCTTC.

The V call is TRBV24-1, the J call TRBJ2-4; 12 nucleotides align to TRBD2. CDR3 length equals 16 residues. Germline lookup yields CDR1 KGHDR and CDR2 SFDVKD. The trim removed 3 bases at V and 7 bases at J, leaving 6 bases unmatched. CDR3 DNA: TGTGCCACCAGTGATGGCCTAGCGGGAGGGCCGAACATTCAGTACTTC. Translated: CATSDGLAGGPNIQYF.

The V and J genes are TRBV6-6 and TRBJ1-2, with D maybe TRBD1 (6 bases). The V gene lost 7 bases and the J gene lost 0 bases, with 15 bases spanning the gap. This CDR3 is 15 amino acids long. In germline, CDR1 is MNHNY, CDR2 SVGAGI (reference sequence). CDR3 loop: CASTLRGQTNYGYTF. Here the CDR3 DNA reads TGTGCCAGCACCCTACGCGGACAGACTAACTATGGCTACACCTTC.

The chain recombines TRBV5-5 with TRBJ1-6; no definite D call. V dropped 1 base and J dropped 8 bases, with 10 bases sitting between them. This CDR3 has 14 amino acids. Germline CDR1 is SGHKS and CDR2 is YYEKEE (reference sequence). The CDR3 region has the DNA TGTGCCAGCAGCTTGTTTCATTTGGATTCACCCCTCCACTTT. Amino acid sequence: CASSLFHLDSPLHF.

This clonotype showed up just a few times. The V gene is TRBV9, the J gene TRBJ2-6; a weak D match, TRBD1 (5 bases). Germline loops: CDR1 SGDLS, CDR2 YYNGEE. The CDR3 is 15 residues long. Trimming cost V 4 bases and J 6 bases, with 14 bases left between them. The CDR3: CASSPRAGSANVLTF. The CDR3 coding sequence is TGTGCCAGCAGCCCCCGGGCAGGGTCGGCCAACGTCCTGACTTTC.

The rearrangement uses TRBV29-1 and TRBJ2-3, with 9 bases fitting TRBD2. With V trimmed by 6 bases and J by 1 base, 8 bases remained unmatched. Germline CDR1 SQVTM, CDR2 ANQGSEA. There are 15 residues in the CDR3. In DNA, the CDR3 is TGCAGCGTCGAATTAGGCGGGAGGGGCACAGATACGCAGTATTTT. Amino acids: CSVELGGRGTDTQYF.

The CDR3 sequence: CSERAPPRETQYF. The CDR3 DNA reads as TGCAGCGAGAGGGCCCCACCCAGAGAGACCCAGTACTTC. The chain is built from TRBV29-1 and TRBJ2-5; D possibly corresponds to TRBD2 (5 bases). CDR3 length: 13 amino acids. V was trimmed by 7 bases and J by 4 bases, leaving 16 bases between them. CDR1 SQVTM and CDR2 ANQGSEA come from the germline V gene. Based on the CDR3 plus reference TRBV29-1 and TRBJ2-5, the full variable domain is SAVISQKPSRDICQRGTSLTIQCQVDSQVTMMFWYRQQPGQSLTLIATANQGSEATYESGFVIDKFPISRPNLTFSTLTVSNMSPEDSSIYLCSERAPPRETQYFGPGTRLLVL.

The rearrangement joins TRBV5-1 to TRBJ1-2; D is possibly TRBD1 (5 bases). Germline lookup yields CDR1 SGHRS and CDR2 YFSETQ. The V gene lost 3 bases and the J gene lost 6 bases, with 15 bases spanning the gap. The CDR3 covers 14 residues. CDR3 DNA sequence: TGCGCCAGCAGCTCCGAAGGGGATGGAAATGGCTACACCTTC. This gives the protein CASSSEGDGNGYTF.

The chain employs TRBV28 and TRBJ1-6; D is undetermined. V was shortened by 5 bases and J by 7 bases, with 12 bases between the two germline ends. Germline-derived CDR1 and CDR2 are MDHEN and SYDVKM. This CDR3 region has 14 residues. The CDR3 sequence is CASSVLGNNSPLHF. Here the CDR3 DNA reads TGTGCCAGCAGTGTATTAGGGAACAATTCACCCCTCCACTTT.

The chain links TRBV3-1 to TRBJ2-5, with D unclear. The J call may be wrong; the DNA end is better matched by TRBJ2-7. Germline loops: CDR1 LGHDT, CDR2 YNNKEL (reference sequence). This CDR3 spans 12 amino acids. The DNA of the CDR3 is TGTGCCAGCAGCCAAACCCGATACGAGCAGTACTTC. It encodes CASSQTRYEQYF.

The J gene is TRBJ2-4, the V gene TRBV20-1; TRBD2 matches at 8 bases. The DNA end lines up better with TRBJ2-7; the J call may be wrong. This CDR3 region has 13 residues. The germline CDR1 and CDR2 sequences are DFQATT and SNEGSKA (reference sequence). In nucleotides, the CDR3 is TGCAGTGCTAGAGACCCGACTAGCGACGAGCAGTACTTC. The encoded protein is CSARDPTSDEQYF.

This clonotype showed up just a few times. The genes are TRBV5-1 and TRBJ2-1, with TRBD1 matching over 8 bases. Germline V gene data show CDR1 as SGHRS and CDR2 as YFSETQ. V dropped 4 bases and J dropped 4; count of bases not matched to a gene: 7. The CDR3 runs to 15 residues. The CDR3: CASSLRGQEYNEQFF. The CDR3 region has the DNA TGCGCCAGCAGCCTCCGGGGACAGGAATACAATGAGCAGTTCTTC.

This clonotype was seen just once. Mismatch with germline at one junction end may stem from a read error. The chain uses TRBV7-9 and TRBJ2-5; 12 nucleotides agree with TRBD2. The CDR3 length is 15 residues. CDR1 and CDR2 from the germline V gene are SEHNR and FQNEAQ (reference sequence). CDR3 DNA: TGTACCAGCAGCGCCGGACTAGCGGGAAGAGAGACCCAGTACTTC. Protein product: CTSSAGLAGRETQYF.

There are a few counts of this clonotype. The chain combines TRBV20-1 with TRBJ1-4; no clear D. Germline CDR1 is DFQATT and CDR2 is SNEGSKA (reference sequence). V lost 3 bases to trimming and J lost 7 bases, with 3 bases between them. The CDR3 is made up of 10 amino acids. CDR3 sequence reads: CSARSEKLFF. In DNA form, the CDR3 reads TGCAGTGCTAGGAGTGAAAAACTGTTTTTT.

The chain links TRBV7-9 to TRBJ1-2; D is ambiguous. Between the trimmed V and J ends, which lost 3 bases and 8 bases, there was a span of 13 bases. In germline, CDR1 is SEHNR, CDR2 FQNEAQ (reference sequence). The CDR3 spans 13 residues. CDR3 bases: TGTGCCAGCAGCTTGGGCCTTATATTGGGCTACACCTTC. This encodes CASSLGLILGYTF.